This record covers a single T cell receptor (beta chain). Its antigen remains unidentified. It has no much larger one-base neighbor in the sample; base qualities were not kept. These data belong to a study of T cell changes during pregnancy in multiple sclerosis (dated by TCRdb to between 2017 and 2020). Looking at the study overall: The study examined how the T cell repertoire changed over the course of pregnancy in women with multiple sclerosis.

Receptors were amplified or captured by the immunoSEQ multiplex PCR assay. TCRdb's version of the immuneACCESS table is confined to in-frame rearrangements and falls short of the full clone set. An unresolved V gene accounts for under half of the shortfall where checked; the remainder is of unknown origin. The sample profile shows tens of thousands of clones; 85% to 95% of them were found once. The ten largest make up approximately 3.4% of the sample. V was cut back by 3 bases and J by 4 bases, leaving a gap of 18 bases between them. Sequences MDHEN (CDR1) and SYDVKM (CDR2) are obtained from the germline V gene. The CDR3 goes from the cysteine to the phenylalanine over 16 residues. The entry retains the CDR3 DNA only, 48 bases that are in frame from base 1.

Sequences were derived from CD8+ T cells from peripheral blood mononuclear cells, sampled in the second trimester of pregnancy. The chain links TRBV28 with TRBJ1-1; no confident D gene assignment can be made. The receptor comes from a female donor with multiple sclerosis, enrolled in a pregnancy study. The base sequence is TGTGCCAGCAGTTTCCATCCCGGACGGGAGGGCACTGAAGCTTTCTTT. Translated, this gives CASSFHPGREGTEAFF.